The T cell receptor beta chain described here comes from a study of control samples from healthy donors and cancer patients. Trimming pared 7 bases from V and 0 bases from J, leaving 7 bases between. The CDR3 has 13 residues. Method: immunoSEQ multiplex PCR; TCRdb's copy keeps in-frame clones and lacks some. Among 90,000 to 100,000 clones listed, about four fifths were seen once. The sequenced material came from blood. The receptor's source is a woman aged 25 to 39 in good health. This chain joins TRBV12-3 or TRBV12-4 and TRBJ1-3; D gene ambiguous. CDR3 nucleotide sequence: TGTGCCAGCACGACATCCTCTGGAAACACCATATATTTT. Translating gives CASTTSSGNTIYF.